This T cell receptor (beta chain) came from a study of PD-1 blockade in mismatch repair-deficient tumors. Turning to the study itself: Enrolled about 2012-2016, patients had progressing, pretreated mismatch repair-deficient cancers of 12 types.

Three pembrolizumab responders had their TCRs sequenced. The CDR3 is 13 residues long. Germline V lookup: CDR1 SQVTM, CDR2 ANQGSEA. The V gene end was trimmed by 7 bases and the J gene end by 3 bases; junction bases not matched to a gene: 8. General study findings and limits: Tumor-resident clones, often undetectable pretreatment in blood, expanded then contracted after pembrolizumab.

About this clone itself: Its cognate antigen is unknown.

Here immunoSEQ multiplex PCR was the method, and the copy in TCRdb shows in-frame clones only, minus some. The sample lists more than 90,000 clones, over 65% occurring once. The source material was peripheral blood, sampled 60 weeks after starting pembrolizumab. The V gene is TRBV29-1, the J gene TRBJ1-2; 7 bases fit TRBD1. The receptor's source is an adult with mismatch repair-deficient cancer. CDR3 region: CSAPKTGHYGYTF. The CDR3 bases are TGCAGCGCACCCAAGACAGGGCACTATGGCTACACCTTC.